What follows are 23 T cell receptor beta chains derived from one specimen sequenced in a study of blood T cells in healthy people across ages. Alongside a J-beta primer mix, a sample-barcoded 5' primer served in a second PCR lasting roughly 6 to 12 cycles. TCRdb independently ran MiXCR on the 5' RACE reads; one entry per CDR3 protein. The sample has 1 million or so distinct CDR3 sequences; approximately 26% are singletons. The same data also went into a second study, on T cells of mothers and their children.

The source material was blood. The receptors were gathered from a girl aged 2 to 9 in good health.

The chain couples TRBV27 to TRBJ1-6, with a possible D match to TRBD1 (6 bases). Trimming cost V 8 bases and J 3 bases, with 8 bases left between them. Germline CDR1 reads MNHEY; CDR2 reads SMNVEV (reference sequence). The CDR3 sequence is 13 residues long. CDR3 bases: TGTGCCAGCCAGACAGGCTATAATTCACCCCTCCACTTT. This codes for CASQTGYNSPLHF.

The V and J genes are TRBV7-2 and TRBJ2-1, with 10 bases identical to TRBD2. V shed 5 bases and J 5 bases; nucleotides not matched to a gene: 15. Germline CDR1 reads SGHTA; CDR2 reads FQGNSA. The length of the CDR3 is 18 residues. The CDR3 coding sequence is TGTGCCAGCAGCCCCTCCGCCTTCCTAGCGGGAGCAGACAATGAGCAGTTCTTC. It is translated as CASSPSAFLAGADNEQFF.

The chain links TRBV2 to TRBJ2-2, with 11 bases fitting TRBD1. The germline V gene encodes CDR1 SNHLY and CDR2 FYNNEI. The CDR3 consists of 15 residues. With 8 bases clipped from V and 5 bases from J, the junction kept 7 bases outside the gene matches. The CDR3 region has the DNA TGTGCCAGCCCCGGGACAGGGGGAGGAACCGGGGAGCTGTTTTTT. Translation: CASPGTGGGTGELFF.

The chain recombines TRBV20-1 with TRBJ1-1, with a weak D call TRBD1 (6 bases). CDR1 and CDR2 (germline): DFQATT, SNEGSKA (reference sequence). This CDR3 has 16 amino acids. The V gene lost 4 bases and the J gene lost 1 base, with 19 bases spanning the gap. The CDR3 DNA reads TGCAGTGCTACCACGAGTCGGGGGGCGGGGAACACTGAAGCTTTCTTT. As protein: CSATTSRGAGNTEAFF.

This clonotype has more than one count but fewer than ten. The rearrangement joins TRBV12-3 or TRBV12-4 to TRBJ2-5; D tentatively fits TRBD1 or TRBD2 (6 bases each). The J call may be faulty, since TRBJ2-1 better matches the DNA end. This CDR3 contains 15 residues. The CDR3 DNA sequence: TGTGCCAGCAGTTTAGATTGGGGGGCGGAAAATGAGCAGTTCTTC. Amino acid sequence: CASSLDWGAENEQFF.

The gene calls are TRBV28 and TRBJ2-5; 7 bases map to TRBD1. This CDR3 has 15 residues. Germline V CDR1 and CDR2: MDHEN, SYDVKM. Trimming cost V 7 bases and J 2 bases; bases outside gene matches: 10. In nucleotides, the CDR3 is TGTGCCAGCACCTCCAGGGACAGCCTACAAGAGACCCAGTACTTC. Translating gives CASTSRDSLQETQYF.

The rearrangement uses TRBV12-3 or TRBV12-4 and TRBJ1-2, with D tentatively TRBD1 (6 bases). This CDR3 contains 15 residues. V was clipped by 3 bases and J by 4 bases, with 15 bases between them. CDR3 sequence (DNA): TGTGCCAGCAGTTTTGGACAGCCAATCTCCTATGGCTACACCTTC. Its translation: CASSFGQPISYGYTF.

This clonotype showed up just a few times. The rearrangement joins TRBV28 to TRBJ1-6, with D perhaps TRBD1 (5 bases). The V gene lost 4 bases and the J gene lost 0 bases, with 10 bases spanning the gap. Per germline, CDR1 MDHEN and CDR2 SYDVKM. The CDR3 totals 16 residues. For the CDR3, the DNA is TGTGCCAGCAGTTACGGGGGGAGCTCCTATAATTCACCCCTCCACTTT. Translation: CASSYGGSSYNSPLHF.

This clonotype was seen a handful of times. The J gene is TRBJ1-2, the V gene TRBV29-1, with a weak D call TRBD1 (5 bases). CDR3 size: 12 residues. Germline V gene lookup returns CDR1 SQVTM and CDR2 ANQGSEA. The CDR3 coding sequence is TGCAACGTCATGACAGTTTCTTATGGCTACACCTTC. This translates into CNVMTVSYGYTF.

This clonotype was found a few times. The chain couples TRBV4-3 to TRBJ1-4; tentative D call: TRBD1 (5 bases). Trimming cost V 4 bases and J 11 bases, with 17 bases left between them. The CDR3 consists of 14 residues. Germline-derived CDR1 and CDR2 are LGHNA and YSLEER. The CDR3 sequence: CASSPGDSGRKLFF. CDR3 bases: TGCGCCAGCAGCCCTGGGGACTCGGGGCGGAAACTGTTTTTT.

The rearrangement links TRBV6-2 or TRBV6-3 to TRBJ2-5; 9 bases map to TRBD2. V lost 8 bases and J lost 11; bases outside the gene matches: 18. The CDR3 loop spans 15 amino acids. CDR1 and CDR2 from the germline V gene are MNHEY and SVGEGT. The CDR3 reads CASGDQTSGLREQYF. As DNA, the CDR3 is TGTGCCAGCGGAGACCAAACTAGCGGGCTGCGGGAGCAGTACTTC.

This clonotype was seen a handful of times. The rearrangement links TRBV6-2 or TRBV6-3 to TRBJ2-4, with 12 positions matching TRBD2. Trimming took 5 bases from V and 11 from J; bases not matched to a gene: 7. The germline V gene encodes CDR1 MNHEY and CDR2 SVGEGT. The CDR3 covers 14 residues. CDR3 amino acids: CASSRLAGDLVQYF. The CDR3 coding sequence is TGTGCCAGCAGTCGACTAGCGGGAGATTTAGTTCAGTACTTC.

This clonotype showed up just once. The rearrangement uses TRBV5-1 and TRBJ2-2; no reliable D call. In germline, CDR1 is SGHRS, CDR2 YFSETQ. The V end lost 1 base, the J end lost 8 bases, and 9 bases lay between the germline ends. This CDR3 has 13 amino acids. CDR3 in DNA: TGCGCCAGCAGCTTGATGGAGCGAGGGGAGCTGTTTTTT. Residues: CASSLMERGELFF.

The chain has TRBV21-1 and TRBJ2-7; TRBD2 is the table's D call, not checked against the DNA. TRBV21-1 is classified as a pseudogene. This CDR3 comprises 15 residues. CDR3 nucleotides: TGTGCCAGCAGCAGCGGGACTAGCGGGAGGAGAGAGCAGTACTTC. Protein product: CASSSGTSGRREQYF.

This clonotype was found a few times. Relative to the germline gene, one junction end is altered; a read error may explain this. The genes are TRBV28 and TRBJ2-5; D perhaps matches TRBD2 (6 bases). The DNA end favors TRBJ2-7, so the J call may be wrong. The germline gives CDR1 MDHEN, CDR2 SYDVKM. The CDR3 length is 15 residues. The CDR3 sequence: CASSPYTTSSHEQYF. CDR3 DNA: TGTGCCAGCAGTCCCTATACCACTAGCTCCCACGAGCAGTACTTC.

This clonotype was counted a few times. The V gene is TRBV13, the J gene TRBJ1-5; 10 nucleotides match TRBD1. The CDR3 contains 15 residues. V lost 0 bases, J lost 7 bases, and 3 bases stayed unmatched. Germline CDR1 PRHDT, CDR2 FYEKMQ (reference sequence). The CDR3 here is CASSLGGQGRQPQHF. For the CDR3, the DNA is TGTGCCAGCAGCTTAGGGGGACAGGGGAGACAGCCCCAGCATTTT.

In its sample, this clonotype was seen a few times. The chain is built from TRBV4-3 and TRBJ2-4, with TRBD2 matching over 11 bases. Germline lookup yields CDR1 LGHNA and CDR2 YSLEER. The CDR3 has 15 residues. Trimming cost V 0 bases and J 10 bases; bases outside gene matches: 5. CDR3 sequence (DNA): TGCGCCAGCAGCCAAGAGGTCCTAGCGGGGGGTATTCAGTACTTC. It translates to CASSQEVLAGGIQYF.

This sequence joins TRBV7-6 and TRBJ2-3; TRBD1 matches at 7 bases. J lost 2 bases, V lost 2 bases, and 7 bases had no gene match. Germline V gene data show CDR1 as SGHVS and CDR2 as FNYEAQ. The CDR3 consists of 16 residues. CDR3 in amino acids: CASSLRTGPSTDTQYF. The CDR3 DNA follows: TGTGCCAGCAGCTTAAGGACAGGACCTTCCACAGATACGCAGTATTTT.

This rearrangement joins TRBV4-3 to TRBJ2-5; 9 bases match TRBD2. The last part of the DNA fits TRBJ2-1 better; the J call may be wrong. CDR3 length: 15 residues. The germline V gene has CDR1 LGHNA and CDR2 YSLEER. The CDR3 nucleotides are TGCGCCAGCAGCCAGAATAGCGGGGGTTACAATGAGCAGTTCTTC. Translation: CASSQNSGGYNEQFF.

This clonotype has more than one count but fewer than ten. This chain links TRBV11-2 with TRBJ1-6; no definite D call. The germline V and J ends were trimmed by 4 bases and 7 bases, with 20 bases remaining between them. The length of the CDR3 is 17 residues. Per germline, CDR1 SGHAT and CDR2 FQNNGV. The CDR3 reads CASSSLPRRVLNSPLHF. CDR3 DNA: TGTGCCAGCAGCTCTCTCCCCCGGCGCGTACTGAATTCACCCCTCCACTTT.

This clonotype appeared a few times. The CDR3 region has the DNA TGTGCCAGCAGCCCGTCGCTACCTTACTCCTACAATGAGCAGTTCTTC. This encodes CASSPSLPYSYNEQFF. V and J are TRBV11-2 and TRBJ2-1; D remains ambiguous. V lost 5 bases to trimming and J lost 0 bases, with 14 bases between them. CDR1 is SGHAT, CDR2 FQNNGV, per germline. The CDR3 is 16 amino acids.

The V and J genes are TRBV6-2 or TRBV6-3 and TRBJ1-4, with 7 bases matching TRBD1. Per germline, CDR1 MNHEY and CDR2 SVGEGT. V gave up 5 bases and J gave up 3 bases; unmatched junction bases: 3. The CDR3 has 14 amino acids. The DNA for the CDR3 is TGTGCCAGCAGTCCCAGGGGGGCTAATGAAAAACTGTTTTTT. This codes for CASSPRGANEKLFF.

This clonotype was observed a handful of times. This chain connects TRBV5-1 to TRBJ1-3, with 7 nucleotides matching TRBD1. V lost 0 bases, J lost 5 bases, and 2 bases stayed unmatched. The CDR3 sequence is 14 residues long. CDR1 and CDR2 (germline): SGHRS, YFSETQ. DNA for the CDR3: TGCGCCAGCAGCTTGGGACAGGGTCGAAACACCATATATTTT. Amino acids: CASSLGQGRNTIYF.